One and the same sample provided the 16 T cell receptor beta chains below, sequenced in a study of identical twins. TCRdb reprocessed the 5' RACE reads via MiXCR and lists one record per CDR3 protein. Of some 790,000 distinct CDR3 sequences in the sample, 18% are singletons; the top ten hold around 13%. This sample was shared with a second study, whose subject was T cells expressing NK-cell markers.

Sequencing used PBMCs. Receptor source: a woman between 18 and 30 years old in good health.

V usage is TRBV7-9 and J usage is TRBJ2-2; 14 bases line up with TRBD2. CDR1 SEHNR and CDR2 FQNEAQ come from the germline V gene (reference sequence). The CDR3 covers 16 residues. With V trimmed by 4 bases and J by 8 bases, 6 bases remained unmatched. CDR3 region: CASSSLGTSGRGELFF. In DNA, the CDR3 is TGTGCCAGCAGCTCCCTCGGGACTAGCGGGAGAGGGGAGCTGTTTTTT.

The table lists this clonotype with many counts. V usage is TRBV5-1 and J usage is TRBJ1-1; D is undetermined. V lost 4 bases to trimming and J lost 2 bases, with 18 bases between them. Germline lookup yields CDR1 SGHRS and CDR2 YFSETQ. This CDR3 is 16 amino acids long. The CDR3 here is CASSPENGGFNTEAFF. The CDR3 coding sequence is TGCGCCAGCAGCCCCGAAAATGGAGGGTTTAACACTGAAGCTTTCTTT.

The chain carries TRBV6-2 or TRBV6-3 and TRBJ1-2; D remains unclear. CDR1 is MNHEY, CDR2 SVGEGT, per germline. CDR3 length equals 10 residues. V gave up 7 bases and J gave up 3 bases, with 3 bases separating them. CDR3 coding DNA: TGTGCCAGCATGGACTATGGCTACACCTTC. The encoded protein is CASMDYGYTF.

The rearrangement links TRBV7-9 to TRBJ1-6, with no clear D. Germline CDR1 SEHNR, CDR2 FQNEAQ (reference sequence). V dropped 3 bases and J dropped 11 bases, with 11 bases sitting between them. The CDR3 sequence is 13 residues long. CDR3 coding DNA: TGTGCCAGCAGCTTTGGGGAGAGGACACCCCTCCACTTT. Protein sequence: CASSFGERTPLHF.

The chain uses TRBV20-1 and TRBJ2-7; weak D call: TRBD2 (6 bases). Germline V gene lookup returns CDR1 DFQATT and CDR2 SNEGSKA (reference sequence). Trimming shortened V by 0 bases and J by 0 bases, and 9 bases separated the two germline ends. The CDR3 is 14 residues long. CDR3 sequence reads: CSARDGSGSYEQYF. The CDR3 DNA reads as TGCAGTGCTAGAGATGGTAGCGGCTCCTACGAGCAGTACTTC.

This sequence joins TRBV5-4 and TRBJ2-3; D is unresolved. This CDR3 spans 16 amino acids. V shed 4 bases and J shed 0 bases, with 15 bases lying between them. Looked up from germline, CDR1 is SGHNT and CDR2 is YYREEE (reference sequence). The CDR3 region has the DNA TGTGCCAGCAGCCAGATCCGTCTAGAAAGCACAGATACGCAGTATTTT. It encodes CASSQIRLESTDTQYF.

This clonotype was found a few times. The rearrangement joins TRBV20-1 to TRBJ1-1; D not resolved. The CDR3 runs to 14 residues. The germline V gene has CDR1 DFQATT and CDR2 SNEGSKA (reference sequence). The V and J ends lost 0 bases and 0 bases respectively, with 8 bases between them. CDR3 sequence: CSARDTDMNTEAFF. The CDR3 DNA follows: TGCAGTGCTAGAGATACAGATATGAACACTGAAGCTTTCTTT.

This chain uses TRBV25-1 with TRBJ2-3; 13 nucleotides agree with TRBD2. The CDR3 covers 16 residues. Looked up from germline, CDR1 is MGHDK and CDR2 is SYGVNS. With V trimmed by 5 bases and J by 4 bases, 6 bases remained unmatched. As DNA, the CDR3 is TGTGCCAGCAGTCGGGGGACTAGCGGGGCCGCAGATACGCAGTATTTT. This gives the protein CASSRGTSGAADTQYF. Filled out from reference TRBV25-1 and TRBJ2-3, the complete variable domain reads EADIYQTPRYLVIGTGKKITLECSQTMGHDKMYWYQQDPGMELHLIHYSYGVNSTEKGDLSSESTVSRIRTEHFPLTLESARPSHTSQYLCASSRGTSGAADTQYFGPGTRLTVL.

The V gene is TRBV24-1, the J gene TRBJ2-5; the match to TRBD1 covers 7 bases. Trimming took 4 bases from V and 5 from J; bases not matched to a gene: 12. The CDR3 has 16 residues. Germline V gives CDR1 KGHDR, CDR2 SFDVKD. The DNA of the CDR3 is TGTGCCACCAGTGACAACAGGGGCGGCGGAAGGGAGACCCAGTACTTC. This sequence encodes CATSDNRGGGRETQYF.

The chain combines TRBV12-3 or TRBV12-4 with TRBJ2-4; D might be TRBD2 (7 bases). This CDR3 is built from 15 residues. V shed 6 bases and J shed 9 bases, with 21 bases lying between them. CDR3 bases: TGTGCCAGCAGGGGGGGGGCGGGACTTTCTGCCATTCAGTACTTC. Translating gives CASRGGAGLSAIQYF.

This clonotype appeared a few times. This sequence joins TRBV6-5 and TRBJ2-7, with D unresolved. V was shortened by 2 bases and J by 3 bases, with 11 bases between the two germline ends. The germline CDR1 and CDR2 sequences are MNHEY and SVGAGI. The CDR3 loop spans 14 amino acids. CDR3 bases: TGTGCCAGCAGTTACCTGCAGGCAGACTACGAGCAGTACTTC. This translates into CASSYLQADYEQYF.

The table lists this clonotype with a few counts. CDR3 in amino acids: CASSLEAGMYNEQFF. In DNA, the CDR3 is TGTGCCAGCAGCTTAGAAGCGGGCATGTACAATGAGCAGTTCTTC. The chain combines TRBV11-2 with TRBJ2-1; perhaps TRBD2 as D (6 bases). This CDR3 comprises 15 residues. The V end was cut by 0 bases, the J end by 4 bases, with 10 bases between. The germline V gene has CDR1 SGHAT and CDR2 FQNNGV.

V is TRBV25-1 and J is TRBJ2-1, with 7 positions matching TRBD2. The CDR3 has 14 amino acids. With V trimmed by 4 bases and J by 7 bases, 7 bases remained unmatched. The germline CDR1 and CDR2 sequences are MGHDK and SYGVNS. The CDR3 bases are TGTGCCAGCAGTGGGGTGGGGGGGTGGAATGAGCAGTTCTTC. Translated: CASSGVGGWNEQFF.

This clonotype came up many times. The V call is TRBV7-2, the J call TRBJ2-3; weak D call: TRBD2 (5 bases). This CDR3 comprises 16 residues. Germline-derived CDR1 and CDR2 are SGHTA and FQGNSA. The germline V and J ends were trimmed by 1 base and 0 bases, with 11 bases remaining between them. The CDR3 protein is CASSLGSGISTDTQYF. The DNA for the CDR3 is TGTGCCAGCAGCTTAGGGAGCGGTATTAGCACAGATACGCAGTATTTT.

V gene TRBV11-2 combines with J gene TRBJ2-3; D is possibly TRBD2 (6 bases). The CDR3 contains 14 residues. V lost 4 bases, J lost 4 bases, and 12 bases lay in between. Germline CDR1 is SGHAT and CDR2 is FQNNGV. This CDR3 is CASSSQAGSDTQYF. CDR3 nucleotide sequence: TGTGCCAGCAGCTCCCAGGCGGGATCAGATACGCAGTATTTT.

This chain connects TRBV14 to TRBJ2-5; D remains unclear. This CDR3 spans 13 amino acids. Trimming pared 3 bases from V and 2 bases from J, leaving 7 bases between. The V gene's germline CDR1 is SGHDN and CDR2 FVKESK. This chain's CDR3 is CASSQYQQETQYF. As DNA, the CDR3 is TGTGCCAGCAGCCAGTATCAGCAAGAGACCCAGTACTTC.